This entry lists 3 T cell receptor beta chains sequenced from one sample in a study of CD4 T cells in relation to SARS-CoV-2 and coronaviruses. CD4+ T cells from unexposed donors were obtained before the COVID-19 pandemic (2011-2018). TCRdb's table, derived via immunoSEQ multiplex PCR, lists solely in-frame clones and lacks some. The top ten clones hold around 1.5% of a sample with about 65,000 clones, about nine tenths of them seen once. The sequencing sample was made of memory CD4+ T cells from PBMCs. The receptors were sampled from a human donor in good health.

This clone was picked up a small number of times. V gene TRBV6-6 combines with J gene TRBJ2-7; 12 bases fit TRBD2. CDR3 length: 15 amino acids. Germline V CDR1 and CDR2: MNHNY, SVGAGI (reference sequence). J was trimmed by 3 bases and V by 6 bases; bases with no gene match: 6. CDR3 loop: CASRAGLAGLYEQYF. Written as DNA, the CDR3 is TGTGCCAGCAGGGCGGGACTAGCGGGTCTCTACGAGCAGTACTTC.

This chain uses TRBV10-1 with TRBJ2-3; a possible D gene is TRBD2 (6 bases). This CDR3 has 14 residues. CDR1 is WNHNN and CDR2 is SYGVQD in the germline V gene (reference sequence). V was shortened by 3 bases and J by 9 bases, with 16 bases between the two germline ends. CDR3 amino acids: CASSDPGSAETQYF. CDR3 bases: TGCGCCAGCAGTGACCCCGGGAGTGCTGAGACGCAGTATTTT.

This chain uses TRBV9 with TRBJ1-1; unclear D gene. This CDR3 has 15 amino acids. V gave up 3 bases and J gave up 2 bases, with 14 bases separating them. CDR1 is SGDLS, CDR2 YYNGEE, per germline. The CDR3 bases are TGTGCCAGCAGCGAGCGCCCCGCCGGTAACACTGAAGCTTTCTTT. Translation: CASSERPAGNTEAFF.